The rows below give T cell receptor beta chains drawn from one sample of a study of T-cell memory formation after mild COVID-19. TCRdb fed the 5' RACE reads into MiXCR, producing one record per CDR3 protein. Here the sample spans under 200,000 distinct CDR3 sequences, 11% being singletons. The source material was PBMCs or a T cell subset sorted from them (not recorded which). Source of these receptors: a man between 18 and 35 years old who had mild COVID-19 (a few samples of this study predate the infection). Cell type and time point are not known. The CDR3 runs from the conserved cysteine through the conserved F or W. D genes are given only for firm matches. Some rows mark clone size as missing; the rest say once, few, many or name a class of expanded clone.

clone size	D gene	V gene	J gene	CDR3 protein	CDR3 DNA
many	TRBD2	TRBV6-2/TRBV6-3	TRBJ2-5	CATRLAGDETQYF	TGTGCCACCCGACTAGCGGGGGACGAGACCCAGTACTTC
.	TRBD1	TRBV4-3	TRBJ1-1	CASSPHSGGQGYSNTEAFF	TGCGCCAGCAGCCCACACTCTGGGGGACAGGGGTACTCGAACACTGAAGCTTTCTTT
many	.	TRBV6-2/TRBV6-3	TRBJ1-5	CASSPTGNGNQPQHF	TGTGCCAGCAGTCCCACAGGGAACGGGAATCAGCCCCAGCATTTT
.	.	TRBV4-3	TRBJ1-2	CASSQDLDRSFYGYTF	TGCGCCAGCAGCCAAGATCTCGACAGATCTTTCTATGGCTACACCTTC
few	TRBD2	TRBV29-1	TRBJ2-5	CSVVAAGGTETQYF	TGCAGCGTTGTCGCGGCGGGGGGGACGGAGACCCAGTACTTC
few	.	TRBV6-5	TRBJ2-6	CASSPAGAGANVLTF	TGTGCCAGCAGTCCCGCAGGGGCAGGGGCCAACGTCCTGACTTTC
few	.	TRBV5-1	TRBJ2-2	CASSLELLWGGELFF	TGCGCCAGCAGCTTGGAACTTTTGTGGGGTGGGGAGCTGTTTTTT
.	.	TRBV12-3/TRBV12-4	TRBJ1-1	CASSLGQLAEAFF	TGTGCCAGCAGTTTAGGACAGCTAGCTGAAGCTTTCTTT
few	.	TRBV30	TRBJ1-6	CAWSFESWGNSPLHF	TGTGCCTGGAGTTTTGAATCGTGGGGGAATTCACCCCTCCACTTT
many	.	TRBV12-3/TRBV12-4	TRBJ1-4	CASSLRDGGEKLFF	TGTGCCAGCAGTTTAAGAGATGGCGGAGAAAAACTGTTTTTT
.	.	TRBV6-4	TRBJ1-6	CASSDSAGMNSPLHF	TGTGCCAGCAGTGACTCGGCAGGGATGAATTCACCCCTCCACTTT
few	.	TRBV5-4	TRBJ2-2	CASSQGQVGFGELFF	TGTGCCAGCAGCCAGGGGCAAGTGGGATTCGGGGAGCTGTTTTTT
.	TRBD1	TRBV12-3/TRBV12-4	TRBJ2-1	CASSRRQGLGNEQFF	TGTGCCAGCAGCCGACGACAGGGGCTCGGCAATGAGCAGTTCTTC
few	TRBD1	TRBV12-3/TRBV12-4	TRBJ1-5	CASAGGPSNQPQHF	TGTGCCAGTGCAGGGGGCCCTAGCAATCAGCCCCAGCATTTT
.	.	TRBV6-5	TRBJ2-7	CASSYPRLGGYYEQYF	TGTGCCAGCAGTTACCCCAGGCTGGGGGGCTACTACGAGCAGTACTTC
many	TRBD1	TRBV2	TRBJ1-4	CASSSWTGTNEKLFF	TGTGCCAGCAGTAGTTGGACAGGGACCAATGAAAAACTGTTTTTT
few	.	TRBV7-2	TRBJ2-5	CASSLPLGVVTQYF	TGTGCCAGCAGCTTACCCTTGGGGGTTGTGACCCAGTACTTC
.	TRBD1	TRBV5-5	TRBJ2-3	CASSLRRTGEDTQYF	TGTGCCAGCAGCTTGCGGCGGACAGGGGAAGATACGCAGTATTTT
.	.	TRBV9	TRBJ1-5	CASSHATGLGQPQHF	TGTGCCAGCAGCCACGCTACAGGCTTAGGACAGCCCCAGCATTTT
.	.	TRBV2	TRBJ1-5	CASSLPPGQPQHF	TGTGCCAGCAGCCTACCCCCTGGTCAGCCCCAGCATTTT
few	TRBD2	TRBV7-9	TRBJ2-3	CASSLAPSGVDTQYF	TGTGCCAGCAGCTTAGCTCCTAGCGGGGTTGATACGCAGTATTTT
.	.	TRBV4-1	TRBJ1-5	CASSQPSPQPQHF	TGCGCCAGCAGCCAGCCCTCCCCGCAGCCCCAGCATTTT
few	.	TRBV5-1	TRBJ2-5	CASSSYSVQETQYF	TGCGCCAGCAGCAGCTATAGCGTCCAAGAGACCCAGTACTTC
many	.	TRBV29-1	TRBJ2-5	CSVCRQTGETQYF	TGCAGCGTTTGCCGACAAACAGGAGAGACCCAGTACTTC
.	.	TRBV2	TRBJ2-5	CASGLSGTQYF	TGTGCCAGCGGACTGTCGGGGACCCAGTACTTC
few	.	TRBV7-2	TRBJ1-3	CASSVGLGNTIYF	TGTGCCAGCAGTGTGGGGTTAGGAAACACCATATATTTT
few	.	TRBV10-3	TRBJ1-6	CAISWEAGPDSPLHF	TGTGCCATCAGTTGGGAGGCGGGTCCGGATTCACCCCTCCACTTT
.	.	TRBV28	TRBJ1-1	CASSLGPKRYTEAFF	TGTGCCAGCAGTTTAGGACCGAAGCGGTACACTGAAGCTTTCTTT
.	.	TRBV7-2	TRBJ2-5	CASRRLVETQYF	TGTGCCAGCAGAAGACTAGTAGAGACCCAGTACTTC
many	.	TRBV12-3/TRBV12-4	TRBJ1-4	CASSLEVGRKLFF	TGTGCCAGCAGTTTGGAGGTTGGGCGAAAACTGTTTTTT
.	.	TRBV9	TRBJ2-1	CASSVAGANYNEQFF	TGTGCCAGCAGCGTAGCCGGGGCTAACTACAATGAGCAGTTCTTC
few	.	TRBV18	TRBJ1-2	CASSPDGSNYGYTF	TGTGCCAGCTCACCGGATGGGTCTAACTATGGCTACACCTTC
.	TRBD1	TRBV20-1	TRBJ2-1	CSASEIGDRGGNEQFF	TGCAGTGCTAGTGAGATTGGGGACAGGGGAGGCAATGAGCAGTTCTTC
many	.	TRBV5-1	TRBJ2-5	CASNPGRGGAETQYF	TGCGCCAGCAACCCTGGGAGGGGGGGGGCCGAGACCCAGTACTTC
.	.	TRBV7-2	TRBJ2-5	CASSSPPARETQYF	TGTGCCAGCAGCTCACCTCCGGCTAGAGAGACCCAGTACTTC
.	TRBD1	TRBV20-1	TRBJ2-1	CSANDLEDRVFNEQFF	TGCAGTGCTAACGATCTCGAGGACAGGGTCTTCAATGAGCAGTTCTTC
few	.	TRBV5-1	TRBJ1-1	CASSFIGADTEAFF	TGCGCCAGCAGCTTCATAGGGGCGGACACTGAAGCTTTCTTT